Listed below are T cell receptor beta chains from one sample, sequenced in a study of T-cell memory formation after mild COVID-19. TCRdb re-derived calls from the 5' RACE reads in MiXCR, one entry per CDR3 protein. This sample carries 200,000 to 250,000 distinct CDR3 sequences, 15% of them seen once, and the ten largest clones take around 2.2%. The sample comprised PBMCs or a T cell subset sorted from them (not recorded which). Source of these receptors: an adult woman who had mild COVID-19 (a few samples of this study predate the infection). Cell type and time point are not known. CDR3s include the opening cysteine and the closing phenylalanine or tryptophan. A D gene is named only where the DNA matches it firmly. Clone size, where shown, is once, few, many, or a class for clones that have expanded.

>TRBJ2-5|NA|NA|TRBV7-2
CASSLRARGETQYF
TGTGCCAGCAGCTTACGAGCGAGGGGGGAGACCCAGTACTTC
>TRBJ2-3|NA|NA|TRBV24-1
CATSDSGARHTQYF
TGTGCCACCAGTGATTCGGGGGCCCGGCATACGCAGTATTTT
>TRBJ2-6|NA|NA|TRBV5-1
CASGASGANVLTF
TGCGCCAGTGGGGCCTCTGGGGCCAACGTCCTGACTTTC
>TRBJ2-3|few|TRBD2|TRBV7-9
CASSLDGLAGADTQYF
TGTGCCAGCAGCTTAGATGGACTAGCGGGGGCAGATACGCAGTATTTT
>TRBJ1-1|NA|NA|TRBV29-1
CSVAKGLNTEAFF
TGCAGCGTTGCGAAGGGACTCAACACTGAAGCTTTCTTT
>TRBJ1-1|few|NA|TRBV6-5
CASSYSINTEAFF
TGTGCCAGCAGTTACTCCATAAACACTGAAGCTTTCTTT
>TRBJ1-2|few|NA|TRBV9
CASSVGPGGYGYTF
TGTGCCAGCAGCGTAGGTCCTGGGGGCTATGGCTACACCTTC
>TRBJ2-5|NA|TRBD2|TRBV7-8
CASSFGGGGETQYF
TGTGCCAGCAGCTTCGGGGGGGGAGGAGAGACCCAGTACTTC
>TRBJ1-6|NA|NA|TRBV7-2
CASSLASGGGSPLHF
TGTGCCAGCAGCTTAGCCTCCGGGGGAGGCTCACCCCTCCACTTT
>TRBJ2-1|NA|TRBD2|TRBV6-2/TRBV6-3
CASSYSRTSGIYNEQFF
TGTGCCAGCAGTTACTCGCGGACTAGCGGGATATACAATGAGCAGTTCTTC
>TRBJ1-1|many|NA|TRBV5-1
CASSVLGPTNTEAFF
TGCGCCAGCAGCGTGCTCGGACCGACGAACACTGAAGCTTTCTTT
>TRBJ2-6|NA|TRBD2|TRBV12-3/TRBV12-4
CASTLWRTSTISGANVLTF
TGTGCCAGCACCTTATGGCGGACTAGCACAATCTCTGGGGCCAACGTCCTGACTTTC
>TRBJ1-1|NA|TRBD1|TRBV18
CASSLSTTRNRGSTEAFF
TGTGCCAGCTCACTATCCACTACCAGAAACAGGGGATCAACTGAAGCTTTCTTT
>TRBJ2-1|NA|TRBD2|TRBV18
CASSPPGLARFNEQFF
TGTGCCAGCTCACCCCCTGGACTAGCACGATTCAATGAGCAGTTCTTC
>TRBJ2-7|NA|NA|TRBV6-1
CASTLGGLTYEQYF
TGTGCCAGCACCCTAGGGGGACTAACCTACGAGCAGTACTTC
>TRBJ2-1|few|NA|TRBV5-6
CASSNELLYNEQFF
TGTGCCAGCAGCAATGAGCTACTTTACAATGAGCAGTTCTTC
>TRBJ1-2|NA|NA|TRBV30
CACPGAANYGYTF
TGTGCCTGCCCCGGGGCTGCTAACTATGGCTACACCTTC
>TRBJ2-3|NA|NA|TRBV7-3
CASSQTSGTDTQYF
TGTGCCAGCAGCCAGACTTCTGGCACAGATACGCAGTATTTT
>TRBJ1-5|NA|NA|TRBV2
CASSVLAGNQPQHF
TGTGCCAGCAGTGTATTGGCGGGAAATCAGCCCCAGCATTTT
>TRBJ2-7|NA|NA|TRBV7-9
CASSPRFVEQYF
TGTGCCAGCAGCCCTAGATTCGTCGAGCAGTACTTC
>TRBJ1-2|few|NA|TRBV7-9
CASSPKPPNYGYTF
TGTGCCAGCAGCCCTAAGCCGCCTAACTATGGCTACACCTTC
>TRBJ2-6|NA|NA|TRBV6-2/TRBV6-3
CAGSKSGANVLTF
TGTGCCGGAAGTAAGTCGGGGGCCAACGTCCTGACTTTC
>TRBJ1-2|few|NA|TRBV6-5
CASSYSRLGGANYGYTF
TGTGCCAGCAGTTACTCGAGACTAGGGGGAGCTAACTATGGCTACACCTTC
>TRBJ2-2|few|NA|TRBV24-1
CATSVQQGPGELFF
TGTGCCACCAGTGTCCAACAGGGCCCCGGGGAGCTGTTTTTT
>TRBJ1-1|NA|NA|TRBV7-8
CASSLFRTKNGNTEAFF
TGTGCCAGCAGCCTATTCCGAACTAAAAACGGGAACACTGAAGCTTTCTTT
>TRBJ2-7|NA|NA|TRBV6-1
CASSERIESSYEQYF
TGTGCCAGCAGTGAACGAATAGAGAGTTCCTACGAGCAGTACTTC
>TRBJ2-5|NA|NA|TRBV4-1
CASSQADRAGGQETQYF
TGCGCCAGCAGCCAAGCAGACAGGGCGGGGGGCCAAGAGACCCAGTACTTC
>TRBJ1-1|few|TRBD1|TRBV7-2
CASSFWTGSPSTEAFF
TGTGCCAGCAGCTTTTGGACAGGGAGTCCCAGCACTGAAGCTTTCTTT
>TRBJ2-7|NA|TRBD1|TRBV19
CASSRRDSPQYF
TGTGCCAGTAGTAGAAGGGACAGCCCGCAGTACTTC
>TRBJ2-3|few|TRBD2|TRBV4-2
CASSWTSGSTDTQYF
TGTGCCAGCAGCTGGACTAGCGGCAGCACAGATACGCAGTATTTT
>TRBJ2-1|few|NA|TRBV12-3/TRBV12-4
CASSSGTLQGHEQFF
TGTGCCAGCAGTTCAGGGACCCTCCAGGGCCATGAGCAGTTCTTC
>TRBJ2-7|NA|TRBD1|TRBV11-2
CASSWGQGSSYEQYF
TGTGCCAGCAGCTGGGGACAGGGCTCCTCCTACGAGCAGTACTTC
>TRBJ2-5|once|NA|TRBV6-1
CASSELAGLQETQYF
TGTGCCAGCAGTGAACTGGCAGGACTTCAAGAGACCCAGTACTTC
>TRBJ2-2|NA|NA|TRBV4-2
CASSRDGASNTGELFF
TGTGCCAGCAGCCGAGACGGGGCCTCGAACACCGGGGAGCTGTTTTTT
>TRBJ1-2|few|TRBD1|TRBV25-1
CASSEGQGGYGYTF
TGTGCCAGCAGTGAAGGACAGGGGGGCTATGGCTACACCTTC
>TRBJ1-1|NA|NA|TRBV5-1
CASSSLLNTEAFF
TGCGCCAGCAGCTCCTTACTAAACACTGAAGCTTTCTTT